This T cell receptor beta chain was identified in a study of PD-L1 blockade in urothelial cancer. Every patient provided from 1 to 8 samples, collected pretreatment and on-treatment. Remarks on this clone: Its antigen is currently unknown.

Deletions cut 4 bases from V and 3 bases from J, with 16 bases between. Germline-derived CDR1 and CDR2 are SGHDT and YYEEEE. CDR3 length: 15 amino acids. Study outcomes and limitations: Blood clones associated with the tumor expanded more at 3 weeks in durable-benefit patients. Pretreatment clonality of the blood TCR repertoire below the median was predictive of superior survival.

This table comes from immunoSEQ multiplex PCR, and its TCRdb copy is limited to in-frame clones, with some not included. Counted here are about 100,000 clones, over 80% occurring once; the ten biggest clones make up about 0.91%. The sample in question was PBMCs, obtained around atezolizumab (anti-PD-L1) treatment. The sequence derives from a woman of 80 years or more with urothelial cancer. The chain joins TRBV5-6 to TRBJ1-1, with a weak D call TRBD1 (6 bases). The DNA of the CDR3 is TGTGCCAGCAGCCCAGGATTGAACAGGGACACTGAAGCTTTCTTT. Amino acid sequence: CASSPGLNRDTEAFF.